This T cell receptor (beta chain) comes out of a study of blood T cell repertoires in COVID-19. Background on the study: COVID-19 samples collected from the United States, Italy and Spain covered acute and convalescent phases.

Patients from Seattle were sampled longitudinally, starting during active infection. Source study methods: Quantification of nucleated cells was approximated via reference gene primer amplification. Data came from immunoSEQ multiplex PCR; TCRdb stores just in-frame clones and leaves some out. The D gene and trimming were derived from the DNA, and the V and J assignments and clone size from that table. The sample yields over 200,000 clones, 70% to 90% seen once. Germline CDR1 is SGDLS and CDR2 is YYNGEE. The CDR3 has 13 amino acids. The V gene end was trimmed by 6 bases and the J gene end by 4 bases; junction bases not matched to a gene: 6.

The chain couples TRBV9 to TRBJ1-2, with TRBD1 identical over 7 bases. The clonotype was recovered from a man under 40 with COVID-19, enrolled during active disease. The source material was peripheral blood. CDR3 protein: CASNPGQRYGYTF. The CDR3 region has the DNA TGTGCCAGCAACCCGGGACAGCGCTATGGCTACACCTTC.